The text below deals with one T cell receptor beta chain. The entry originates in a study of beta chain features in type 1 diabetes. Every isolated RNA sample was fully reverse transcribed, so sequencing captured expressed TCRB transcripts. Some clones are missing from TCRdb's copy, which holds only in-frame ones; the method was immunoSEQ multiplex PCR. Of under 900,000 clones listed, around a sixth are singletons. V was pared by 0 bases and J by 8 bases, with 14 bases between. The germline V gene encodes CDR1 SGHTA and CDR2 FQGNSA. This CDR3 spans 15 amino acids. Based on CD45RO/CCR7/CD25/CD127/CD95/CD27, CD4+ regulatory, stem cell-like memory, naive and central memory cells were sorted.

This chain connects TRBV7-2 to TRBJ2-1; no reliable D call. The material sequenced was naive CD4+ T cells from blood. The source of this sequence is a woman younger than 35 in good health. CDR3 sequence (DNA): TGTGCCAGCAGCTTAGCGGTTGGGTTCTGGGATGAGCAGTTCTTC. Its protein product is CASSLAVGFWDEQFF.